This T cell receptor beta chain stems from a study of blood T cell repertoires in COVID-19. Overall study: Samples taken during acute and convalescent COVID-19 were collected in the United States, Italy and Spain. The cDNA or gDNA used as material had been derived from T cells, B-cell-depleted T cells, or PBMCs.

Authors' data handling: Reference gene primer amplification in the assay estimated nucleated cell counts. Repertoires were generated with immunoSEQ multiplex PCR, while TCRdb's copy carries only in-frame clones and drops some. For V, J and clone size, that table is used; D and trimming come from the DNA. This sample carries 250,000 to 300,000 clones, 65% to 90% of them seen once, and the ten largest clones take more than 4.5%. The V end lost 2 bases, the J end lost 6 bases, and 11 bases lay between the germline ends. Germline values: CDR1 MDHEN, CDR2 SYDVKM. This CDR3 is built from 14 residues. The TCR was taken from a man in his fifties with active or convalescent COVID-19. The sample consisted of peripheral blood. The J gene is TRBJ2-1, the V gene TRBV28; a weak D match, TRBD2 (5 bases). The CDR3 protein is CASSLRSGSNEQFF. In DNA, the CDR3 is TGTGCCAGCAGTTTAAGGTCGGGGAGCAATGAGCAGTTCTTC. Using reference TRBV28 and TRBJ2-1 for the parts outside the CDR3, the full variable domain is DVKVTQSSRYLVKRTGEKVFLECVQDMDHENMFWYRQDPGLGLRLIYFSYDVKMKEKGDIPEGYSVSREKKERFSLILESASTNQTSMYLCASSLRSGSNEQFFGPGTRLTVL.